The 24 T cell receptor beta chains below were found in one sample sequenced in a study of response to subunit inactivated influenza vaccine. TCRdb re-called the RT-PCR reads through MiXCR, storing one row per CDR3 protein. This table has about 830,000 distinct CDR3 sequences, about 18% appearing once. Here the sequenced sample was PBMCs from blood, taken about 5 days after vaccination. The receptors shown here come from a man aged 45 to 65 who received an inactivated influenza vaccine.

The CDR3 spells CASSWGLSSGANVLTF. In DNA form, the CDR3 reads TGTGCCAGCAGCTGGGGACTCAGCTCTGGGGCCAACGTCCTGACTTTC. V is TRBV5-6 and J is TRBJ2-6, with D possibly being TRBD2 (6 bases). The germline CDR1 and CDR2 sequences are SGHDT and YYEEEE. Deletions cut 3 bases from V and 0 bases from J, with 10 bases between. The CDR3 covers 16 residues.

This clonotype has more than one count but fewer than ten. The chain couples TRBV28 to TRBJ2-7; D possibly matches TRBD1 or TRBD2 (6 bases each). The germline V gene has CDR1 MDHEN and CDR2 SYDVKM. The CDR3 covers 13 residues. Between the trimmed V and J ends, which lost 5 bases and 2 bases, there was a span of 10 bases. Here the CDR3 DNA reads TGTGCCAGCAGTCCGAGGGGGGCCTACGAGCAGTACTTC. This codes for CASSPRGAYEQYF.

V and J are TRBV5-1 and TRBJ1-4; D remains ambiguous. The V gene lost 4 bases and the J gene lost 6 bases, with 16 bases spanning the gap. This CDR3 is built from 15 residues. CDR1 SGHRS and CDR2 YFSETQ come from the germline V gene. Here the CDR3 reads CASSDLGYADEKLFF. The CDR3 bases are TGCGCCAGCAGCGACCTCGGGTATGCCGATGAAAAACTGTTTTTT. The complete variable domain, with remaining parts taken from reference TRBV5-1 and TRBJ1-4, reads KAGVTQTPRYLIKTRGQQVTLSCSPISGHRSVSWYQQTPGQGLQFLFEYFSETQRNKGNFPGRFSGRQFSNSRSEMNVSTLELGDSALYLCASSDLGYADEKLFFGSGTQLSVL.

This clonotype was recorded a few times. The chain employs TRBV5-1 and TRBJ2-5; D may be TRBD2 (5 bases). This CDR3 comprises 16 residues. V shed 0 bases and J shed 2 bases, with 14 bases lying between them. The germline V gene encodes CDR1 SGHRS and CDR2 YFSETQ. As DNA, the CDR3 is TGCGCCAGCAGCTTGGAGGGCCTTTCGGGGCAAGAGACCCAGTACTTC. It codes for CASSLEGLSGQETQYF.

The chain uses TRBV18 and TRBJ2-7, with 15 bases matching TRBD2. J lost 4 bases, V lost 5 bases, and 6 bases had no gene match. This CDR3 region has 16 residues. Germline loops: CDR1 KGHSH, CDR2 LQKENI. The CDR3 loop reads CASSDSGTSGRYEQYF. The CDR3 region has the DNA TGTGCCAGCTCAGATTCCGGGACTAGCGGGAGGTACGAGCAGTACTTC.

This chain links TRBV29-1 with TRBJ2-3; possible D gene TRBD1, 5 bases. CDR1 is SQVTM, CDR2 ANQGSEA, per germline. This CDR3 is built from 13 residues. V was pared by 0 bases and J by 4 bases, with 8 bases between. The chain's CDR3 is CSVEDDSPDTQYF. CDR3 in DNA: TGCAGCGTTGAAGACGACAGCCCAGATACGCAGTATTTT.

CDR3 in DNA: TGCGCCAGCAGCAACCCGGGACAGCAGGTTAGCACAGATACGCAGTATTTT. Translation: CASSNPGQQVSTDTQYF. The chain has TRBV5-1 and TRBJ2-3; 7 bases fit TRBD1. The germline gives CDR1 SGHRS, CDR2 YFSETQ. The CDR3 runs to 17 residues. After removal of 4 bases from V and 0 bases from J, the junction contained 11 bases not matched to a gene.

This clonotype was counted many times. This chain uses TRBV20-1 with TRBJ2-1; TRBD1 agrees at 7 bases. In germline, CDR1 is DFQATT, CDR2 SNEGSKA (reference sequence). This CDR3 comprises 13 residues. J gave up 7 bases and V 8 bases, and 11 bases lay outside the gene matches. CDR3 nucleotides: TGCAGTTCGAGGGGGCAGGGAAGGAATGAGCAGTTCTTC. This sequence encodes CSSRGQGRNEQFF.

J is TRBJ2-3 and V is TRBV12-3 or TRBV12-4, with 8 bases aligning to TRBD2. Trimming took 3 bases from V and 4 from J; bases not matched to a gene: 6. The CDR3 runs 15 residues. For the CDR3, the DNA is TGTGCCAGCAGTTTCGGTAGCGGGAACGCAGATACGCAGTATTTT. Its protein is CASSFGSGNADTQYF.

This clonotype has just a few counts. The rearrangement links TRBV5-6 to TRBJ2-1, with a possible D match to TRBD2 (6 bases). CDR1 and CDR2 (germline): SGHDT, YYEEEE. V was pared by 5 bases and J by 6 bases, with 15 bases between. The CDR3 sequence is 14 residues long. The DNA of the CDR3 is TGTGCCAGCAGAGATGGGGACGGGGGCAATGAGCAGTTCTTC. It is translated as CASRDGDGGNEQFF. Full variable domain (outside the CDR3, taken from reference TRBV5-6 and TRBJ2-1): DAGVTQSPTHLIKTRGQQVTLRCSPKSGHDTVSWYQQALGQGPQFIFQYYEEEERQRGNFPDRFSGHQFPNYSSELNVNALLLGDSALYLCASRDGDGGNEQFFGPGTRLTVL.

The J gene is TRBJ2-3, the V gene TRBV18; TRBD1 aligns across 7 bases. CDR3 length: 14 amino acids. Germline V lookup: CDR1 KGHSH, CDR2 LQKENI. The V and J ends lost 3 bases and 4 bases, in that order; junction bases with no gene match: 4. This CDR3 reads CASSPDRLADTQYF. The CDR3 DNA is TGTGCCAGCTCACCGGACAGGCTCGCAGATACGCAGTATTTT. Combining the CDR3 with reference TRBV18 and TRBJ2-3 gives the whole variable domain NAGVMQNPRHLVRRRGQEARLRCSPMKGHSHVYWYRQLPEEGLKFMVYLQKENIIDESGMPKERFSAEFPKEGPSILRIQQVVRGDSAAYFCASSPDRLADTQYFGPGTRLTVL.

Only a few counts were recorded for this clonotype. The chain recombines TRBV18 with TRBJ2-1, with D perhaps being TRBD1 or TRBD2 (6 bases each). Trimming cost V 2 bases and J 5 bases, with 16 bases left between them. The CDR3 runs to 16 residues. Germline lookup yields CDR1 KGHSH and CDR2 LQKENI. The CDR3 reads CASSPGGGRTHNEQFF. DNA of the CDR3: TGTGCCAGCTCACCAGGAGGGGGGCGGACCCACAATGAGCAGTTCTTC. Combining the CDR3 with reference TRBV18 and TRBJ2-1 gives the whole variable domain NAGVMQNPRHLVRRRGQEARLRCSPMKGHSHVYWYRQLPEEGLKFMVYLQKENIIDESGMPKERFSAEFPKEGPSILRIQQVVRGDSAAYFCASSPGGGRTHNEQFFGPGTRLTVL.

In DNA form, the CDR3 reads TGCAGTGCTAGAGATTTTACCGGGACCGGGGAGCTGTTTTTT. This translates into CSARDFTGTGELFF. V usage is TRBV20-1 and J usage is TRBJ2-2; D call uncertain. Between the trimmed V and J ends, which lost 0 bases and 5 bases, there was a span of 10 bases. CDR1 is DFQATT, CDR2 SNEGSKA, per germline (reference sequence). This CDR3 comprises 14 residues.

This clonotype was recorded a few times. V is TRBV7-8 and J is TRBJ1-4; D unclear. This CDR3 comprises 14 residues. In germline, CDR1 is SGHVS, CDR2 FQNEAQ. Deletions cut 3 bases from V and 6 bases from J, with 11 bases between. The CDR3 DNA is TGTGCCAGCAGCTTGACGGCCCTGGATGAAAAACTGTTTTTT. Translated: CASSLTALDEKLFF.

The V gene is TRBV28, the J gene TRBJ2-1, with D perhaps TRBD2 (5 bases). Looked up from germline, CDR1 is MDHEN and CDR2 is SYDVKM. This CDR3 region has 17 residues. Trimming left V 2 bases short and J 8 bases short, with 22 bases between. The CDR3 DNA sequence: TGTGCCAGCAGTTTAGGAAACTTGGTGCAGAGGGAATATGAGCAGTTCTTC. Its protein is CASSLGNLVQREYEQFF.

The V and J genes are TRBV11-2 and TRBJ2-1, with 11 bases fitting TRBD2. V shed 5 bases and J 7 bases; nucleotides not matched to a gene: 7. This CDR3 is built from 15 residues. The V gene's germline CDR1 is SGHAT and CDR2 FQNNGV. The CDR3 DNA reads as TGTGCCAGCAGCCCGGGACTAGCGGAGTCGAATGAGCAGTTCTTC. Amino acids: CASSPGLAESNEQFF.

The chain uses TRBV6-1 and TRBJ1-2; a weak D match, TRBD1 (6 bases). The germline CDR1 and CDR2 sequences are MNHNS and SASEGT. Trimming shortened V by 2 bases and J by 4 bases, and 11 bases separated the two germline ends. The CDR3 has 14 residues. Here the CDR3 reads CASSERGGGYGYTF. CDR3 bases: TGTGCCAGCAGTGAACGGGGAGGGGGCTATGGCTACACCTTC.

The chain is built from TRBV5-1 and TRBJ1-1; D remains ambiguous. V gave up 4 bases and J gave up 2 bases, with 9 bases separating them. CDR3 length: 13 amino acids. Germline CDR1 and CDR2: SGHRS and YFSETQ. This CDR3 reads CASSAPGNTEAFF. CDR3 bases: TGCGCCAGCAGCGCCCCGGGAAACACTGAAGCTTTCTTT.

This clonotype was found a few times. The chain carries TRBV10-3 and TRBJ2-3, with 9 bases identical to TRBD1. CDR3 length: 15 amino acids. The germline V gene has CDR1 ENHRY and CDR2 SYGVKD. Trimming at V came to 6 bases and at J to 4 bases, leaving 8 bases not matched to a gene. CDR3 DNA: TGTGCCATCAGCCCGGGACAGGGTAGTTCAGATACGCAGTATTTT. This translates into CAISPGQGSSDTQYF.

There are a few counts of this clonotype. The chain combines TRBV5-1 with TRBJ2-7; TRBD2 agrees at 8 bases. This CDR3 is 16 amino acids long. CDR1 and CDR2 from the germline V gene are SGHRS and YFSETQ. The ends lost 0 bases at V and 2 bases at J; junction bases unmatched: 7. CDR3 amino acids: CASSLGPGTSTYEQYF. The CDR3 DNA follows: TGCGCCAGCAGCTTGGGCCCCGGGACTAGTACCTACGAGCAGTACTTC.

There are a few counts of this clonotype. The chain has TRBV7-2 and TRBJ1-3; 8 bases agree with TRBD1. Trimming removed 5 bases from V and 2 bases from J; junction bases left unmatched: 5. The CDR3 covers 15 residues. Germline V CDR1 and CDR2: SGHTA, FQGNSA. The CDR3 nucleotides read TGTGCCAGCAGCAAAACAGGGGGAACTGGAAACACCATATATTTT. Amino acid sequence: CASSKTGGTGNTIYF.

This CDR3 reads CASSSAAGGLYTQYF. The DNA for the CDR3 is TGTGCCAGCAGCTCGGCGGCGGGGGGGCTGTATACGCAGTATTTT. V is TRBV5-6 and J is TRBJ2-3; 9 bases fit TRBD2. Germline CDR1 reads SGHDT; CDR2 reads YYEEEE. J was trimmed by 7 bases and V by 3 bases; bases with no gene match: 9. This CDR3 has 15 residues.

This clonotype has ten or more counts. This chain uses TRBV10-3 with TRBJ2-5; 9 bases agree with TRBD1. Germline V gene lookup returns CDR1 ENHRY and CDR2 SYGVKD. CDR3 length: 15 residues. V trimming: 6 bases; J trimming: 2 bases; junction bases outside the gene matches: 7. CDR3 sequence reads: CAISAGQGAQETQYF. The CDR3, as DNA: TGTGCCATCAGCGCGGGACAGGGCGCGCAAGAGACCCAGTACTTC.

The V gene is TRBV20-1, the J gene TRBJ2-7; D is unresolved. The CDR3 has 12 residues. Trimming cost V 3 bases and J 4 bases, with 10 bases left between them. Germline V CDR1 and CDR2: DFQATT, SNEGSKA (reference sequence). The DNA for the CDR3 is TGCAGTGCTAGGGGCCCGAGGTACGAGCAGTACTTC. Its translation: CSARGPRYEQYF.